This T cell receptor (beta chain) was identified in a study of blood T cell repertoires in COVID-19. CDR1 and CDR2 (germline): SNHLY, FYNNEI. There are 15 residues in the CDR3. V gave up 2 bases and J gave up 3 bases, with 10 bases separating them. Per the original methods: The authors estimated nucleated cell counts from reference gene primer amplification. TCRdb's copy holds only in-frame clones and misses some; the assay was immunoSEQ multiplex PCR. V and J calls and clone size are given by that table; D and trimming were obtained from the DNA. The table shows about 160,000 clones, with 80% to 90% occurring only once.

The TCR originated in a man in his forties with acute or convalescent COVID-19. The sample consisted of peripheral blood. This chain uses TRBV2 with TRBJ1-4; D not certain. CDR3 loop: CASSEFGTANEKLFF. The CDR3 nucleotides read TGTGCCAGCAGTGAATTCGGTACAGCTAATGAAAAACTGTTTTTT. Drawing the rest from reference TRBV2 and TRBJ1-4, the complete variable domain is EPEVTQTPSHQVTQMGQEVILRCVPISNHLYFYWYRQILGQKVEFLVSFYNNEISEKSEIFDDQFSVERPDGSNFTLKIRSTKLEDSAMYFCASSEFGTANEKLFFGSGTQLSVL.